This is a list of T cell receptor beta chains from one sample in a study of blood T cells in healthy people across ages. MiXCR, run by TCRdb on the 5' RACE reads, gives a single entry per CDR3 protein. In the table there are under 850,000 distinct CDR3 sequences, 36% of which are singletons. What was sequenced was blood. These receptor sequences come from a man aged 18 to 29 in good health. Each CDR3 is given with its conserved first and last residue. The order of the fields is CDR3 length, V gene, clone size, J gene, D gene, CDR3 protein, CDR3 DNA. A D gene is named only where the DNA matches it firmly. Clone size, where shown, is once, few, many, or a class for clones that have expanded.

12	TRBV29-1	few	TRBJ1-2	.	CSGGEGYYGYTF	TGCAGCGGCGGGGAGGGGTACTATGGCTACACCTTC
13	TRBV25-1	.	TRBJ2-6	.	CASRYSGADVLTF	TGTGCCAGCAGGTACTCTGGGGCCGACGTCCTGACTTTC
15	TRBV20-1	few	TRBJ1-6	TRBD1	CSAREPTGDGAPLHF	TGCAGTGCTAGAGAACCTACAGGGGATGGGGCTCCCCTCCACTTT
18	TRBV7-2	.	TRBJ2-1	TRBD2	CASSLKGGSGGTYNEQFF	TGTGCCAGCTCCCTAAAGGGCGGTAGCGGGGGTACCTACAATGAGCAGTTCTTC
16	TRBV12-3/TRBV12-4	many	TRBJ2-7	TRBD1	CASSLSGNRGRNEQYF	TGTGCCAGCAGTTTAAGCGGTAACAGGGGGAGGAACGAGCAGTACTTC
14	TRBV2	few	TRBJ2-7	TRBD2	CASSGTSGGGEQYF	TGTGCCAGCAGTGGGACTAGTGGGGGAGGTGAGCAGTACTTC
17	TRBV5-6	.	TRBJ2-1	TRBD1	CASSIRQGVVAIAEQFF	TGTGCCAGCAGCATAAGACAGGGGGTCGTGGCGATTGCTGAGCAGTTCTTC
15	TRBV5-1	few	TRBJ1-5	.	CASRLGQNSNQPQHF	TGCGCCAGCAGGTTAGGACAGAATAGCAATCAGCCCCAGCATTTT
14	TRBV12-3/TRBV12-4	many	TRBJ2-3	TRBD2	CASSQLAGGGTQYF	TGTGCCAGCAGTCAACTAGCGGGAGGGGGTACGCAGTATTTT
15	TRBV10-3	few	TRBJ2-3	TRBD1	CAISQGQVNTDTQYF	TGTGCCATCAGCCAGGGACAGGTAAACACAGATACGCAGTATTTT
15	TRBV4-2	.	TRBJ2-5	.	CASSPGLGNLETQYF	TGTGCCAGCAGCCCGGGACTGGGGAACCTAGAGACCCAGTACTTC
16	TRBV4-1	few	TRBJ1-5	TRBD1	CASSPRDSRDNQPQHF	TGCGCCAGCAGCCCCCGGGACAGTCGGGACAATCAGCCCCAGCATTTT
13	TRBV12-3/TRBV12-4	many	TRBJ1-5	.	CASRGLGTQPQHF	TGTGCCAGCAGGGGCCTAGGGACGCAGCCCCAGCATTTT
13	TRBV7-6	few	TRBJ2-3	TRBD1	CASSPRTGGTQYF	TGTGCCAGCAGCCCAAGGACAGGTGGTACGCAGTATTTT
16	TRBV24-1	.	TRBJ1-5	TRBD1	CATSEGTGRGNQPQHF	TGTGCCACCAGTGAAGGGACAGGGCGAGGCAATCAGCCCCAGCATTTT
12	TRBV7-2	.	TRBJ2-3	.	CASRGISDTQYF	TGTGCCAGCAGGGGCATTTCCGATACGCAGTATTTT
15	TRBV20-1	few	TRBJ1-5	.	CSASQGGLNSEPQHF	TGCAGTGCTAGCCAGGGCGGCCTGAATTCGGAGCCCCAGCATTTT
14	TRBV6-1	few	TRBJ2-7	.	CASRVVQDSYEQYF	TGTGCCAGCAGGGTGGTACAGGATTCCTACGAGCAGTACTTC
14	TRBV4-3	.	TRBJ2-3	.	CASSQDGRGDTQYF	TGCGCCAGCAGCCAAGATGGCCGAGGAGATACGCAGTATTTT
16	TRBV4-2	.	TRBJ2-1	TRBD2	CVSSHAGLATYNEQFF	TGTGTCAGCAGCCACGCCGGACTAGCGACCTACAATGAGCAGTTCTTC
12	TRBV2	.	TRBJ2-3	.	CASRGRTDTQYF	TGTGCCAGCCGGGGCCGCACAGATACGCAGTATTTT
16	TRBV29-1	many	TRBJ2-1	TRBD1	CSVEDSRDRGYNEQFF	TGCAGCGTTGAAGATTCCCGGGACAGGGGATACAATGAGCAGTTCTTC
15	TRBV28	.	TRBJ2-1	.	CASSLFSRSYNEQFF	TGTGCCAGCAGTTTATTTTCTCGCAGCTACAATGAGCAGTTCTTC
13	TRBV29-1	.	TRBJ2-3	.	CSVERGRTDTQYF	TGCAGCGTTGAACGGGGGAGGACAGATACGCAGTATTTT
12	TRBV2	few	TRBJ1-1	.	CASRGQDTEAFF	TGTGCCAGCAGAGGACAAGACACTGAAGCTTTCTTT
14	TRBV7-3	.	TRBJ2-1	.	CASSFWGDGNEQFF	TGTGCCAGCAGCTTCTGGGGGGACGGCAATGAGCAGTTCTTC
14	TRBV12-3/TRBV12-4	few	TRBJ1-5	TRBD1	CASSTQGLDQPQHF	TGTGCCAGCAGTACACAGGGGCTTGATCAGCCCCAGCATTTT
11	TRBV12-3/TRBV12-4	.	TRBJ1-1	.	CASTNIIRAFF	TGTGCCAGCACCAACATAATTAGGGCTTTCTTT
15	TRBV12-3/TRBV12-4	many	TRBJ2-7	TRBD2	CASSLGLAGTYEQYF	TGTGCCAGCAGTTTGGGACTAGCGGGAACCTACGAGCAGTACTTC
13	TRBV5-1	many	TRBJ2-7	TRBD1	CASSPGQGNEQYF	TGTGCCAGCAGTCCCGGACAGGGGAACGAGCAGTACTTC
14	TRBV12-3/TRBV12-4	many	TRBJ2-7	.	CASSLVQGSYEQYF	TGTGCCAGCAGTTTAGTTCAGGGTAGCTACGAGCAGTACTTC
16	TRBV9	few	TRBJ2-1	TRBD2	CASSESLGTTYNEQFF	TGTGCCAGCAGCGAAAGCCTGGGGACTACATACAATGAGCAGTTCTTC
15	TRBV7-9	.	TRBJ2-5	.	CASSLYIRQGETQYF	TGTGCCAGCAGCTTATATATCAGGCAAGGGGAGACCCAGTACTTC
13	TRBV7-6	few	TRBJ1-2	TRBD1	CASSLVRGGNYTF	TGTGCCAGCAGCTTGGTCAGGGGGGGCAACTACACCTTC
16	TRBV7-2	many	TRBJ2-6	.	CASSVQGISGANVLTF	TGTGCCAGCAGCGTCCAGGGAATTTCTGGGGCCAACGTCCTGACTTTC
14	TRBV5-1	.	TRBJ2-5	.	CASSLDPSSETQYF	TGCGCCAGCAGCTTGGATCCTAGCTCGGAGACCCAGTACTTC
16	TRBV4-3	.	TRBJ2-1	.	CASSQVPPGAYNEQFF	TGCGCCAGCAGCCAAGTCCCGCCAGGGGCTTACAATGAGCAGTTCTTC
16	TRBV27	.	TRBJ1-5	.	CASSPSPQRSNQPQHF	TGTGCCAGCAGTCCCTCCCCGCAGAGGAGCAATCAGCCCCAGCATTTT
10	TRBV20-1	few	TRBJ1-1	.	CSAQYTEAFF	TGCAGTGCCCAGTATACTGAAGCTTTCTTT
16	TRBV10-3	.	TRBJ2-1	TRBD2	CAISEEGRGGVNEQFF	TGTGCCATCAGTGAGGAGGGGCGGGGGGGCGTTAATGAGCAGTTCTTC
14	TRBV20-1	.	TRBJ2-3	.	CSASRGSVGDTQYF	TGCAGTGCTAGTAGGGGCAGTGTGGGGGATACGCAGTATTTT
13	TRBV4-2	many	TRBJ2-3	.	CASSQDWADTQYF	TGTGCCAGCAGCCAAGATTGGGCAGATACGCAGTATTTT
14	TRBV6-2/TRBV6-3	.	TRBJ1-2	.	CASSPGGGRGGYTF	TGTGCCAGCAGTCCCGGCGGGGGAAGGGGTGGCTACACCTTC
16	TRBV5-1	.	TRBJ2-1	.	CASSLASRGWNNEQFF	TGCGCCAGCAGCTTGGCCTCCCGGGGGTGGAACAATGAGCAGTTCTTC
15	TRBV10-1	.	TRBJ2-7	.	CASSESRQAPYEQYF	TGCGCCAGCAGTGAGTCCCGACAGGCACCCTACGAGCAGTACTTC
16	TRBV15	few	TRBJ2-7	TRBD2	CATNDGTSGGSYEQYF	TGTGCCACCAACGACGGAACTAGCGGGGGTTCCTACGAGCAGTACTTC
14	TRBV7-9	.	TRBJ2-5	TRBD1	CASSVGQGSETQYF	TGTGCCAGCAGCGTGGGACAGGGTTCAGAGACCCAGTACTTC
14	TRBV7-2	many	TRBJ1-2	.	CASSLGDGTYGYTF	TGTGCCAGCAGCTTAGGGGACGGCACCTATGGCTACACCTTC
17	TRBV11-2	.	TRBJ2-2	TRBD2	CASSLGEGTPNTGELFF	TGTGCCAGCAGCTTGGGGGAGGGGACTCCCAACACCGGGGAGCTGTTTTTT
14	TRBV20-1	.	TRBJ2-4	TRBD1	CSGMTGGLGNIQYF	TGCAGTGGAATGACAGGGGGCCTTGGAAACATTCAGTACTTC
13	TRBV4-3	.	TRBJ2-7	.	CASSQLRDSEQYF	TGCGCCAGCAGCCAGCTCAGGGATTCTGAGCAGTACTTC
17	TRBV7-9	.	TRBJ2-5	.	CASSFPPRQGGQETQYF	TGTGCCAGCAGCTTCCCCCCGCGCCAGGGAGGACAAGAGACCCAGTACTTC
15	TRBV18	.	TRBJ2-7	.	CASSPRGGAPYEQYF	TGTGCCAGCTCCCCGCGGGGAGGTGCCCCCTACGAGCAGTACTTC
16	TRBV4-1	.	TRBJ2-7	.	CASSQHLGWSKNEQYF	TGCGCCAGCAGCCAACATCTAGGGTGGTCCAAGAATGAGCAGTACTTC
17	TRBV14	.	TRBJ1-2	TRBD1	CASSHTPGQGANYGYTF	TGTGCCAGCAGCCACACACCGGGACAGGGAGCTAACTATGGCTACACCTTC
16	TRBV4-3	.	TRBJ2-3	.	CASSQGSTPSTDTQYF	TGCGCCAGCAGCCAAGGGTCAACCCCGAGCACAGATACGCAGTATTTT
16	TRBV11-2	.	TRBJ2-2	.	CASSLVPRGDTGELFF	TGTGCCAGCAGCTTAGTTCCCCGGGGAGACACCGGGGAGCTGTTTTTT